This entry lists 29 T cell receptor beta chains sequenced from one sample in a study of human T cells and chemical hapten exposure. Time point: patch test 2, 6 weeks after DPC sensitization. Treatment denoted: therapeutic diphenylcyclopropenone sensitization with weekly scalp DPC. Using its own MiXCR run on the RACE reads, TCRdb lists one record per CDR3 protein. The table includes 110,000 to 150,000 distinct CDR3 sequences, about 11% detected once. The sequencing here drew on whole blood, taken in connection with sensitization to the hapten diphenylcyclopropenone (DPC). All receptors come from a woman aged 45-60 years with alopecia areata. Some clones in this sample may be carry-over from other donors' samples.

The CDR3: CATSDSPSGRSRTQYF. CDR3 DNA sequence: TGTGCCACCAGTGATAGCCCTAGCGGGAGGAGTCGTACGCAGTATTTT. J is TRBJ2-3 and V is TRBV24-1, with 11 bases matching TRBD2. There are 16 residues in the CDR3. Germline V gene sequence: CDR1 KGHDR, CDR2 SFDVKD. Losses at the gene ends were 3 bases for V and 8 bases for J; bases not matched to a gene: 9.

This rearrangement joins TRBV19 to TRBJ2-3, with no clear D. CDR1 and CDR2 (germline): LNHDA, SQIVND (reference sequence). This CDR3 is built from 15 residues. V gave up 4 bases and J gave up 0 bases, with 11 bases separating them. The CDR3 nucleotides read TGTGCCAGTAGTAACGAGCCGTGGAGCACAGATACGCAGTATTTT. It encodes CASSNEPWSTDTQYF. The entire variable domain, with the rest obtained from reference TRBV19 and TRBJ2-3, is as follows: DGGITQSPKYLFRKEGQNVTLSCEQNLNHDAMYWYRQDPGQGLRLIYYSQIVNDFQKGDIAEGYSVSREKKESFPLTVTSAQKNPTAFYLCASSNEPWSTDTQYFGPGTRLTVL.

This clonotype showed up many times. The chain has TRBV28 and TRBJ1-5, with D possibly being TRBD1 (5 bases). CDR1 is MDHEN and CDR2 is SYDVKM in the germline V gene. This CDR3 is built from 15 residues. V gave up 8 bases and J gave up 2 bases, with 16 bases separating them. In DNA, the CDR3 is TGTGCCAGCGTCCTCCGGGGCTCTGGCAATCAGCCCCAGCATTTT. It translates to CASVLRGSGNQPQHF.

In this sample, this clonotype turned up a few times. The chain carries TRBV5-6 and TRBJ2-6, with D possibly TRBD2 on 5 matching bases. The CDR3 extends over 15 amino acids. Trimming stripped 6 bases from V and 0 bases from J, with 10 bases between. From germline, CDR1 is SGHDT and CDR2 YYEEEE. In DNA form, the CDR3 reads TGTGCCAGCATTCCGGGGTTCTCTGGGGCCAACGTCCTGACTTTC. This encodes CASIPGFSGANVLTF.

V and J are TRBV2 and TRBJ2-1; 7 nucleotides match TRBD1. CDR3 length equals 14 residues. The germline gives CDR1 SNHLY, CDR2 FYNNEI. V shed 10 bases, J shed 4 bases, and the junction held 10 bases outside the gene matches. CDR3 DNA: TGTGCCATCGCTCCGGGACAGAGTTACAATGAGCAGTTCTTC. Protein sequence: CAIAPGQSYNEQFF. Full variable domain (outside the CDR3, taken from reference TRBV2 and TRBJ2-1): EPEVTQTPSHQVTQMGQEVILRCVPISNHLYFYWYRQILGQKVEFLVSFYNNEISEKSEIFDDQFSVERPDGSNFTLKIRSTKLEDSAMYFCAIAPGQSYNEQFFGPGTRLTVL.

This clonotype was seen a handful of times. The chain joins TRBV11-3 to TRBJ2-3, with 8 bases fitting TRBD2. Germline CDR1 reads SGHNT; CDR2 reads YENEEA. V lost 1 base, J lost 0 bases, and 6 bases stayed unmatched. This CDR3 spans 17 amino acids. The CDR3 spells CASSLGWREESTDTQYF. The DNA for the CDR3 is TGTGCCAGCAGCTTAGGGTGGCGGGAGGAAAGCACAGATACGCAGTATTTT.

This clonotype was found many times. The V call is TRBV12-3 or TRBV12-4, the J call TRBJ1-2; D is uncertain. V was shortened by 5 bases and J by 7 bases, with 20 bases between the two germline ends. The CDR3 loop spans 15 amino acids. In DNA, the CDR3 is TGTGCCAGCAGTCCCTCCGGGGTGCGGAGTGCTGGCTACACCTTC. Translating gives CASSPSGVRSAGYTF.

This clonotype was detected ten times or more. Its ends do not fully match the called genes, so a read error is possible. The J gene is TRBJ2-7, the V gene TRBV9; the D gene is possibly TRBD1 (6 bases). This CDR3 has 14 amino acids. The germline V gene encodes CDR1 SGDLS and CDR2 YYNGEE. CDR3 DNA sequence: TGTGCCAGCAGCCCCCGACAGGCAGACTACGAGCATTACTTC. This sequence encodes CASSPRQADYEHYF.

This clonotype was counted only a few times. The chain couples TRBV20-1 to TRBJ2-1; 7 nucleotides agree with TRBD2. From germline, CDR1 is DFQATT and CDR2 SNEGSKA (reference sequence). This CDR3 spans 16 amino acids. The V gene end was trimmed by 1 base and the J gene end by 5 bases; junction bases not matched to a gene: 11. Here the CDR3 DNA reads TGCAGTGCTAGAGGGGCCCAAGGGCTAGCGGACAATGAGCAGTTCTTC. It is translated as CSARGAQGLADNEQFF.

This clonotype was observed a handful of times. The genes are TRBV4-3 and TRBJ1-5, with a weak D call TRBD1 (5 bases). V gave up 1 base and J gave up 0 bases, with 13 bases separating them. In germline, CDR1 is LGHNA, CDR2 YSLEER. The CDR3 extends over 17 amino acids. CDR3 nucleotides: TGCGCCAGCAGCCAAGGGGGGACCGGGTATAGCAATCAGCCCCAGCATTTT. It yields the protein CASSQGGTGYSNQPQHF.

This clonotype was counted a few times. CDR3 sequence (DNA): TGCGCCAGCAGTGAGTCGAATGGGGCTTGGAGTGAAAAACTGTTTTTT. Translating it yields CASSESNGAWSEKLFF. This chain connects TRBV10-2 to TRBJ1-4; D is possibly TRBD1 (5 bases). Trimming stripped 0 bases from V and 7 bases from J, with 15 bases between. The CDR3 sequence is 16 residues long. Germline-derived CDR1 and CDR2 are WSHSY and SAAADI.

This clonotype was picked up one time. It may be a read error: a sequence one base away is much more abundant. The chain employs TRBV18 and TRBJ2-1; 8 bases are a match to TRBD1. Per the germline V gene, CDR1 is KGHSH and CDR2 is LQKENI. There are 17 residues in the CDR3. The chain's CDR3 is CASSPDLDRVGESEQLF. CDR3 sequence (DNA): TGTGCCAGCTCACCTGACCTGGACAGGGTAGGAGAATCTGAGCAGCTCTTC.

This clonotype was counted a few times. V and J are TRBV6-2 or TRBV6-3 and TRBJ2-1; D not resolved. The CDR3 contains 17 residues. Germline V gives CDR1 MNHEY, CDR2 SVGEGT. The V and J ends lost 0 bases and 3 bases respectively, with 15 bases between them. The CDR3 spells CASSYSLETPGYNEQFF. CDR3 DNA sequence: TGTGCCAGCAGTTACTCGTTAGAGACGCCCGGCTACAATGAGCAGTTCTTC.

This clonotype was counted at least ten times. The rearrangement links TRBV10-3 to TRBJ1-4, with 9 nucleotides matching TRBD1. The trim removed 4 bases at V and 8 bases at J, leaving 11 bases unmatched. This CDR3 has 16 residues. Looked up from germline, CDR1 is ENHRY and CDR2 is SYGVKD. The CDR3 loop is CAISAQQGALVEKLFF. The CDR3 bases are TGTGCCATCAGTGCCCAACAGGGGGCGTTAGTGGAAAAACTGTTTTTT.

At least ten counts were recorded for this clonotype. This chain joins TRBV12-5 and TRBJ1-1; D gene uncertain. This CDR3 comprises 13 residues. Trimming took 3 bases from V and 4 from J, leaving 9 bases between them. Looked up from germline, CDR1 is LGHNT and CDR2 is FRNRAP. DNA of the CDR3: TGTGCTAGTGGTTTAGGAGGTGGCACTGAAGCTTTCTTT. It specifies CASGLGGGTEAFF. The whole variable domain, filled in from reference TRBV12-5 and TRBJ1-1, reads DARVTQTPRHKVTEMGQEVTMRCQPILGHNTVFWYRQTMMQGLELLAYFRNRAPLDDSGMPKDRFSAEMPDATLATLKIQPSEPRDSAVYFCASGLGGGTEAFFGQGTRLTVV.

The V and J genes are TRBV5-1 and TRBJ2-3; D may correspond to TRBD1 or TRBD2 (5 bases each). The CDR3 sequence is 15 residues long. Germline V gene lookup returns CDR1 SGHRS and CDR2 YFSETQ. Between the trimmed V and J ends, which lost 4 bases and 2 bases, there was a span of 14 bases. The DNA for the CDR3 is TGCGCCAGCAGCCCGGGGACCAGTCTCACAGATACGCAGTATTTT. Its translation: CASSPGTSLTDTQYF.

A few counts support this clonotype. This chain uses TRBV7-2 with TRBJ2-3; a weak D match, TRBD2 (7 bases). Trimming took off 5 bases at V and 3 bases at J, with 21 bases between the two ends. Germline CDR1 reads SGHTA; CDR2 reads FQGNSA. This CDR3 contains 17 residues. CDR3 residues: CASSLGGGASTTDTQYF. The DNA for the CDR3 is TGTGCCAGCAGCCTAGGGGGGGGCGCAAGTACTACAGATACGCAGTATTTT.

The CDR3 region is CATRGATDTQYF. The CDR3 DNA reads as TGTGCCACCAGGGGAGCCACAGATACGCAGTATTTT. The chain recombines TRBV24-1 with TRBJ2-3, with D possibly TRBD2 on 5 matching bases. The CDR3 totals 12 residues. V was cut by 7 bases and J by 2 bases, with 6 bases left in between. The germline CDR1 and CDR2 sequences are KGHDR and SFDVKD.

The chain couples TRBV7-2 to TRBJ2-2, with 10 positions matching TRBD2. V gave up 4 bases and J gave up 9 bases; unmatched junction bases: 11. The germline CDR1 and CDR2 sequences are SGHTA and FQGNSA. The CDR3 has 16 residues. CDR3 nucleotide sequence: TGTGCCAGCAGCTCCCGGGCCCTAGCGGGAGTGCGGGAGCTGTTTTTT. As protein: CASSSRALAGVRELFF.

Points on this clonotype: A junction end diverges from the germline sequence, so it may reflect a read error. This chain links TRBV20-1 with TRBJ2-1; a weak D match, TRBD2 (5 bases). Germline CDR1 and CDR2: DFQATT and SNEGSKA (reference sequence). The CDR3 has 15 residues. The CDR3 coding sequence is TGCAGTGCCAGAGGAGCGGAAAGCTCCTACAATGAGCAGTTCTTC. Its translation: CSARGAESSYNEQFF.

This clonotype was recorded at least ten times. CDR3 sequence: CASSLDLILAGTLPTDTQYF. The CDR3 bases are TGTGCCAGCAGCTTAGACCTTATTTTAGCGGGAACCCTCCCCACAGATACGCAGTATTTT. This chain joins TRBV7-2 and TRBJ2-3, with 8 positions matching TRBD2. Per the germline V gene, CDR1 is SGHTA and CDR2 is FQGNSA. The ends lost 1 base at V and 2 bases at J; junction bases unmatched: 17. This CDR3 is 20 amino acids long.

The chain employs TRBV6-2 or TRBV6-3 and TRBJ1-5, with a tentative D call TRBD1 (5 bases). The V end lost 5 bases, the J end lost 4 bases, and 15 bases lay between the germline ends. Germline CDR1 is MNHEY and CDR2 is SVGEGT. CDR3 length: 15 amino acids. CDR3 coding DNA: TGTGCCAGCAGTGCCCCGTGGGGCCCTAATCAGCCCCAGCATTTT. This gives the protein CASSAPWGPNQPQHF.

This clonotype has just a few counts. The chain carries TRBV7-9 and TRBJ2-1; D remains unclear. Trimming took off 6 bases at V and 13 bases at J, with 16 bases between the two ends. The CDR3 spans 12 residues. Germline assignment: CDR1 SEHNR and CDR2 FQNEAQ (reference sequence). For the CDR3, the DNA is TGTGCCAGCAGTGTTGACTGGAAGGCCCAGTTCTTC. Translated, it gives CASSVDWKAQFF.

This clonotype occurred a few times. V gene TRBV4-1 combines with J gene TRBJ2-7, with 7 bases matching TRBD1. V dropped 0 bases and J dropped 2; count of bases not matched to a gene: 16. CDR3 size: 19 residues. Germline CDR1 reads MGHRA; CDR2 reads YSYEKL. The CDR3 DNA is TGCGCCAGCAGCCAAGAAGCCTCCCCGCCGGGGCAGGGGGCCTACGAGCAGTACTTC. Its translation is CASSQEASPPGQGAYEQYF.

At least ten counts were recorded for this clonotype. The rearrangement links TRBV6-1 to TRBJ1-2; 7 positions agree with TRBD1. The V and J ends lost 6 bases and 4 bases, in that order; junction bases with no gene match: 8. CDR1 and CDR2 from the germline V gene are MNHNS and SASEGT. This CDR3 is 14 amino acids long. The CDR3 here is CASRDRVAGYGYTF. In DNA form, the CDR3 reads TGTGCCAGCAGAGACAGGGTAGCGGGCTATGGCTACACCTTC.

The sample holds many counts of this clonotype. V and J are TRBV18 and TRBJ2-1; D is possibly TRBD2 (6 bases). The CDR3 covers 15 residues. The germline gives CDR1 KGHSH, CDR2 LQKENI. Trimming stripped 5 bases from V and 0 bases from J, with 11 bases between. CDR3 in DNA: TGTGCCAGCTCATCTAGCGTCTCCTCCTACAATGAGCAGTTCTTC. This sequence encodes CASSSSVSSYNEQFF.

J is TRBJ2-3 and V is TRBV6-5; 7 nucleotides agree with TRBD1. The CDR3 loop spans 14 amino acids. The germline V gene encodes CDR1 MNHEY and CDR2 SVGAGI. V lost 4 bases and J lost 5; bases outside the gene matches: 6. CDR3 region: CASSSSTGRDTQYF. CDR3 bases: TGTGCCAGCAGTTCATCGACAGGGAGAGATACGCAGTATTTT.

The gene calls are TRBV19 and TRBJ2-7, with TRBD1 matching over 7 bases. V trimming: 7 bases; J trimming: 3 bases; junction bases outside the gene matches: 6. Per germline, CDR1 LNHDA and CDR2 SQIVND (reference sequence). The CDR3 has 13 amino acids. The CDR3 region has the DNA TGTGCCAGTAATCCCCGGGACAGCTACGAGCAGTACTTC. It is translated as CASNPRDSYEQYF.

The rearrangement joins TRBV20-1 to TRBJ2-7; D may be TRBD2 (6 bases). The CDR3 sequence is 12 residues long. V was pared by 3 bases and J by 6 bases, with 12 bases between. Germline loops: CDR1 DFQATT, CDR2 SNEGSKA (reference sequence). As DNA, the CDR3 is TGCAGTGCTAGGGGACTGCTCCCCGAGCAGTACTTC. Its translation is CSARGLLPEQYF.